This T cell receptor beta chain was observed in a study of cytomegalovirus exposure and HLA in healthy donors. This CDR3 is built from 17 residues. Germline V gene sequence: CDR1 SGDLS, CDR2 YYNGEE. With 3 bases clipped from V and 5 bases from J, the junction kept 14 bases outside the gene matches. PCR employed 60 Vbeta and 13 Jbeta primers. Clones were read by immunoSEQ multiplex PCR, and TCRdb kept only the in-frame ones, dropping some. The sample includes 200,000 to 250,000 clones, 65% to 75% of them seen just once. The rearrangement uses TRBV9 and TRBJ2-3; TRBD1 aligns across 8 bases. This clonotype originated in a woman aged 25-40 years in good health and CMV-seronegative. Input material: PBMCs. DNA of the CDR3: TGTGCCAGCAGCGAGTGGGGCGCAGGGGGCAGGGTAGATACGCAGTATTTT. Its translation is CASSEWGAGGRVDTQYF.